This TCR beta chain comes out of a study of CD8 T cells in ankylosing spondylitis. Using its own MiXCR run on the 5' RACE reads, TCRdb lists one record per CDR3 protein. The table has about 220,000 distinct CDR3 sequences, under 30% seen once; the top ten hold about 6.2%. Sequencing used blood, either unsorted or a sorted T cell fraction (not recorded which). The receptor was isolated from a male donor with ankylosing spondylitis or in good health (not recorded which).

CDR3 in DNA: TGCGCCAGCAGCTTGGGCCCCGGGTCCGAGCAGTACTTC. It encodes CASSLGPGSEQYF. The chain uses TRBV5-1 and TRBJ2-7; D not resolved. V lost 0 bases to trimming and J lost 6 bases, with 10 bases between them. This CDR3 is 13 amino acids long. Germline values: CDR1 SGHRS, CDR2 YFSETQ.